This TCR beta chain was captured by sequencing in a study of blood T cells in healthy people across ages. The overall study: With template switching, about one barcoded beta molecule was captured per two T cells. Study-wide results and caveats: Expanded clonotype shifts may have been confounded, as the donors had an unknown CMV status. Long-lived donors exceeded aged donors in naive CD4+ cells and diversity. Estimates of diversity drawn from one million T cells were considered underestimates.

Note on this clonotype: No antigen is known for it.

Alongside a J-beta primer mix, a sample-barcoded 5' primer served in a second PCR lasting about 6 to 11 cycles. TCRdb re-derived calls from the 5' RACE reads in MiXCR, one entry per CDR3 protein. This table holds 1,300,000 or so distinct CDR3 sequences, roughly 60% found once. V lost 3 bases and J lost 4; bases outside the gene matches: 13. This CDR3 has 18 amino acids. CDR1 is MNHEY and CDR2 is SMNVEV in the germline V gene (reference sequence). This clonotype was sampled from a man between 18 and 35 years old in good health. Sequencing was carried out using blood. The chain has TRBV27 and TRBJ1-5; TRBD1 agrees at 9 bases. The CDR3 nucleotides read TGTGCCAGCAGTTTCAAGCCGCCCGGGACAGGGTCAAATCAGCCCCAGCATTTT. It specifies CASSFKPPGTGSNQPQHF.